This T cell receptor beta chain is drawn from a study of blood T cell repertoires in COVID-19 (dated by TCRdb to about 2020). Some background on the complete study: Samples covering the acute and convalescent phases of COVID-19 were provided by collaborators in the United States, Italy and Spain. Samples came from the ongoing ImmuneRACE study (first 160 participants) plus 1,254 subjects from 6 global collaborators. The dataset comprised deeply sampled blood TCRbeta repertoires from subjects exposed to, actively infected with, or recovered from COVID-19. Where available, HLA class I and class II types were taken from metadata supplied by the sample provider and were not determined by assay-based typing. A freely available public database, intended as a resource for researchers studying the immune response to SARS-CoV-2, is where the repertoires were released. The prospective study material was composed of cDNA or gDNA derived from T cells, B-cell-depleted T cells, or PBMCs. A de-identified subject ID, COVID-19 status, age in years and sex were almost always included in the sample metadata.

TCRbeta CDR3 regions were amplified from genomic DNA by means of the immunoSEQ Assay, a bias-controlled multiplex PCR. As for the original processing: Nucleated cell counts per sample were estimated from amplification of reference gene primers within the assay. To quantify the absolute abundance of each unique TCRbeta CDR3 rearrangement, sequence reads were collapsed and filtered. Productive Simpson clonality was computed per sample as the square root of Simpson's diversity index over productive rearrangements. In its TCRdb copy, this immuneACCESS table keeps in-frame sequences only and misses some clones. Where compared with another copy, unresolved V genes explain less than half of these, and the others have no known cause. The V and J calls and the clone size are those of that table, but D and trimming were determined from the DNA. This sample comprises about 240,000 clones, about 90% of them detected only once. The ten biggest clones cover about 3.5% of the sample.

Study-level results and caveats: Clinical and demographic metadata were provided uncurated, with the amount varying by source and participant.

As to this clone: Its specific antigen is unknown. Base qualities are not provided; no much larger clone lies one nucleotide away.

In the prospective study, participants were about 18 to 89 years old, resided in 24 geographic areas of the United States, and were enrolled through a virtual design. In the prospective study, cohorts were assigned on the basis of participant-reported clinical history obtained from a screening survey and a study questionnaire. Mobile phlebotomists in the prospective study collected whole blood, serum and a nasopharyngeal or oropharyngeal swab from every participant. Prospective study participants could optionally give additional blood draws and questionnaires over an approximately 2-month period. Before DNA extraction, prospective study blood samples were shipped either frozen or at room temperature. Sequences MNHNS (CDR1) and SASEGT (CDR2) are obtained from the germline V gene. The CDR3 goes from the cysteine to the phenylalanine over 12 residues. Only the CDR3 part of the read is kept: 36 bases, read in frame from the first base. The junction shows trimming of 3 bases on V and 3 bases on J, plus 6 bases between the germline ends.

The source is a middle-aged woman with acute COVID-19. Rearrangement joined TRBV6-1 to TRBJ2-7; confidence is insufficient to name the D gene. The sample taken for sequencing was PBMCs or T cells enriched from blood (not recorded which). The sequenced DNA: TGTGCCAGCAGTGACCCCAGCTACGAGCAGTACTTC. Its translation is CASSDPSYEQYF.